This T cell receptor beta chain was profiled in a study of T cell changes during pregnancy in multiple sclerosis. Only in-frame clones appear in the TCRdb table, and some are missing; sequencing was by immunoSEQ multiplex PCR. The repertoire holds some 60,000 clones, with about 90% as singletons. Germline assignment: CDR1 LNHDA and CDR2 SQIVND (reference sequence). The CDR3 is made up of 11 amino acids. V lost 10 bases and J lost 9, with 15 bases in between. This TCR derives from a female donor in good health, enrolled as a control in a pregnancy study. The chain employs TRBV19 and TRBJ1-2, with D unresolved. This material consisted of peripheral blood, taken in the third trimester of pregnancy. The CDR3 here is CATSQRVSYTF. The CDR3, as DNA: TGTGCCACCTCTCAGAGGGTGAGCTACACCTTC.